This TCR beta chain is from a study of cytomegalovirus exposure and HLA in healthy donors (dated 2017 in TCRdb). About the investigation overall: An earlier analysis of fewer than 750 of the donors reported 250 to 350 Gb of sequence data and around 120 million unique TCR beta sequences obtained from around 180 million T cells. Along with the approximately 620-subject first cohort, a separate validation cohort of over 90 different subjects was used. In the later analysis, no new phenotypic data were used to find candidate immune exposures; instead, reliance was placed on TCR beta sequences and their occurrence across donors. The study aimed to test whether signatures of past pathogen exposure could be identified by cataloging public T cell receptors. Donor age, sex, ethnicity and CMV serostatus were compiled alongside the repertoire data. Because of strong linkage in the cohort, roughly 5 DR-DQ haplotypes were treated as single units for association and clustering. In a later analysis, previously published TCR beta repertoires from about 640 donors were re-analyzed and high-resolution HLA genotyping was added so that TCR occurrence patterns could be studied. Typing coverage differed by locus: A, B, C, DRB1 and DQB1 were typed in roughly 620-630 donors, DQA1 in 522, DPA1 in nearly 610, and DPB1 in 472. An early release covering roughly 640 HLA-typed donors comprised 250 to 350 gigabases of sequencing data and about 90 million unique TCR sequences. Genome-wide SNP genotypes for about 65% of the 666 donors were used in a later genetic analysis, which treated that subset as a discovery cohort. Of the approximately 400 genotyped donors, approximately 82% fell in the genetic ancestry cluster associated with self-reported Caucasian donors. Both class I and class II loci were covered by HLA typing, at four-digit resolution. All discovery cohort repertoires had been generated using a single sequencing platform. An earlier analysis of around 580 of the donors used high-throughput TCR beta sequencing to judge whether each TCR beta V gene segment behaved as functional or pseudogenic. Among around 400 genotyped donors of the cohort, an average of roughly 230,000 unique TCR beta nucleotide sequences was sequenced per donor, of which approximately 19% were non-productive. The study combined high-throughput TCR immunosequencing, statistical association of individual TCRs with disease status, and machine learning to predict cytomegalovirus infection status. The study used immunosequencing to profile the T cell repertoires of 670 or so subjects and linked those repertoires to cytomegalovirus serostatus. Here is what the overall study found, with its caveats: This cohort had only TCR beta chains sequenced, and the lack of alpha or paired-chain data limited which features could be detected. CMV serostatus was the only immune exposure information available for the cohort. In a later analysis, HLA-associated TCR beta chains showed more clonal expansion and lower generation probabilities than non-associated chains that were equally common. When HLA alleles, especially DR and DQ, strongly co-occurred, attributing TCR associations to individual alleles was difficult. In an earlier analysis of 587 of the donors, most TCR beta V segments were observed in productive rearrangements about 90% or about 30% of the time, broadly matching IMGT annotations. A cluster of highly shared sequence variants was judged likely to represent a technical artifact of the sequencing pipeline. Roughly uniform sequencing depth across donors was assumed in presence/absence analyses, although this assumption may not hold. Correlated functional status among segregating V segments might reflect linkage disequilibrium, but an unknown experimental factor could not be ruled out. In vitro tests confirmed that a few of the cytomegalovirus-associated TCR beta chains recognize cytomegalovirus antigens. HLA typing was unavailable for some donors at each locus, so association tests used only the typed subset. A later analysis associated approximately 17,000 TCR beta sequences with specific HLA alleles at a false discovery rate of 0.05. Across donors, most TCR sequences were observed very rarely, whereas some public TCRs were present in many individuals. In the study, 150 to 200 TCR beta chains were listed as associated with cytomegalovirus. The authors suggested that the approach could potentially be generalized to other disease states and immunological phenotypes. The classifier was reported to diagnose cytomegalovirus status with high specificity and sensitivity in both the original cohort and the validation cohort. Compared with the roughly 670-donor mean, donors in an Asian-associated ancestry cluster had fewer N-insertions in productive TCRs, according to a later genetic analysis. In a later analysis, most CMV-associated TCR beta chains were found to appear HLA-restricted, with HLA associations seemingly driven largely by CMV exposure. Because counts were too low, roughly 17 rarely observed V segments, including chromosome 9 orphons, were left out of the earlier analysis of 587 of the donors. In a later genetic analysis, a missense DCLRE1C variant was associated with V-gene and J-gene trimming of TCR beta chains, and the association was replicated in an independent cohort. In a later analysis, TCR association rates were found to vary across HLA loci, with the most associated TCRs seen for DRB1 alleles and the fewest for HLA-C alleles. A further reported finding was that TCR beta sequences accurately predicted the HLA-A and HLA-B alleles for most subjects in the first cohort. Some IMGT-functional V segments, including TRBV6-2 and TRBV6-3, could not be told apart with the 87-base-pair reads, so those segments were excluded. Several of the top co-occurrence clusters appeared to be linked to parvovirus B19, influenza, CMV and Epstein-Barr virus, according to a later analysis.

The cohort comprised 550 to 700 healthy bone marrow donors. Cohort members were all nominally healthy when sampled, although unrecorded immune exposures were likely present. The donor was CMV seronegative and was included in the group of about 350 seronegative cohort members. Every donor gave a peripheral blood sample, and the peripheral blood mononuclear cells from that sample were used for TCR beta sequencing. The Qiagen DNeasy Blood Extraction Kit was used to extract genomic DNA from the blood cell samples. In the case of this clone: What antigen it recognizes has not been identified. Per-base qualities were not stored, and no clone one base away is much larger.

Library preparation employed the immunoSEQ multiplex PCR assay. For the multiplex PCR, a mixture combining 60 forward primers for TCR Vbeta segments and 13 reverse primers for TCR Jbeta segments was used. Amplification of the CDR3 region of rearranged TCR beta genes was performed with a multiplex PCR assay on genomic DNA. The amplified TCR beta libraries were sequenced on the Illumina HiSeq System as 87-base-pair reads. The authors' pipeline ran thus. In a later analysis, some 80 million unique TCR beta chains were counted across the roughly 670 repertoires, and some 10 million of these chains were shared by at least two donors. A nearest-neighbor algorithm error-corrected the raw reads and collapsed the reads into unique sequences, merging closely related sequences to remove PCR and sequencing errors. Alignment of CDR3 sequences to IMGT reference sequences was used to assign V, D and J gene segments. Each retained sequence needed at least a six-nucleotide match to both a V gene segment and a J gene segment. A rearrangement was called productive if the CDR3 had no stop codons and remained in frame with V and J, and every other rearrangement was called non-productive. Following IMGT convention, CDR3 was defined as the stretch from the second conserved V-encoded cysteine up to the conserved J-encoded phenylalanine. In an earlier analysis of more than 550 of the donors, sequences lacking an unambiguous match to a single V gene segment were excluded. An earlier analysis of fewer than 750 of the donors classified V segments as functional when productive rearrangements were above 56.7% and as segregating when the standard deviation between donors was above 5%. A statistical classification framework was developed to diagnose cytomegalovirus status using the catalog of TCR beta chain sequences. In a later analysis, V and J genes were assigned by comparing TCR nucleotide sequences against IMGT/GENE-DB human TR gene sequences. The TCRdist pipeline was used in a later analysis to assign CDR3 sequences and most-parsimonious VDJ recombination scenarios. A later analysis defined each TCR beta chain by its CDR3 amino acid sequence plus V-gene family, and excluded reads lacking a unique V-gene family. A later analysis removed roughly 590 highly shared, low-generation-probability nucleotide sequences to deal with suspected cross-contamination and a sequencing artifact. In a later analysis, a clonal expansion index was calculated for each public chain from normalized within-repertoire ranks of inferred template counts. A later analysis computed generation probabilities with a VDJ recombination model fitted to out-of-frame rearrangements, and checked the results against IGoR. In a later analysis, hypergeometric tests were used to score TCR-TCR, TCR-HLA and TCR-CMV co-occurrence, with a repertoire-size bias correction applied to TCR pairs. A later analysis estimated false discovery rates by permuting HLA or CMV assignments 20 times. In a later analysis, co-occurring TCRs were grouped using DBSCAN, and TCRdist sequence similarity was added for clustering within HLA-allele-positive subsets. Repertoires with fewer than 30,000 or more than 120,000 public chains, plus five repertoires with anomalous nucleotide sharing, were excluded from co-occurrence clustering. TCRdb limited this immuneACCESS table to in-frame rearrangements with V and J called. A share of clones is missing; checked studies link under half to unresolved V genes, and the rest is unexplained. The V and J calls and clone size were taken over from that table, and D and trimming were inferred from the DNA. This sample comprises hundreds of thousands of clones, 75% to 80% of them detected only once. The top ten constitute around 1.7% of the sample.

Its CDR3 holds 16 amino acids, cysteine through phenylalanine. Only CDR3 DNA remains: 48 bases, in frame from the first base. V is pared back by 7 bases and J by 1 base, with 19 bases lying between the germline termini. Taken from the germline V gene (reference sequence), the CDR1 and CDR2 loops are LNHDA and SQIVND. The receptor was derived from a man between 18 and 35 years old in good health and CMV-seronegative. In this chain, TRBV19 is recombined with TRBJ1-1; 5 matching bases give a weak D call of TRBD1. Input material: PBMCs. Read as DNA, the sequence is TGTGCCAGTACCACAAAAAGGGGCCAGCCGAACACTGAAGCTTTCTTT. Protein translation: CASTTKRGQPNTEAFF.